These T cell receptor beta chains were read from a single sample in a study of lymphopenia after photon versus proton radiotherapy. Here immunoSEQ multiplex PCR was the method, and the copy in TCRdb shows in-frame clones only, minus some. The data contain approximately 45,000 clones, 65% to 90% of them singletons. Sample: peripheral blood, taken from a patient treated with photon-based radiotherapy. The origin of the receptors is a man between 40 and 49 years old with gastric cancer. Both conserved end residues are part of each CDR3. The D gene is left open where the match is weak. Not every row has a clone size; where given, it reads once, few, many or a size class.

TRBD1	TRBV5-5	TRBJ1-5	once	CASSRTGAKDQPQHF	TGTGCCAGCAGCCGGACAGGGGCCAAAGATCAGCCCCAGCATTTT
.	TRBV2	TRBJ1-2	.	CASIPLDYGYTF	TGTGCCAGCATCCCGCTCGACTATGGCTACACCTTC
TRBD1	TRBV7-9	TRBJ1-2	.	CASSVETGVYGYTF	TGTGCCAGCAGCGTAGAGACAGGGGTCTATGGCTACACCTTC
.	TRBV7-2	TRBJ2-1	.	CASSFDSYNEQFF	TGTGCCAGCAGCTTTGACAGCTACAATGAGCAGTTCTTC
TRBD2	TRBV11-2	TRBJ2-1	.	CASSRGGPYNEQFF	TGTGCCAGCAGCCGCGGGGGTCCGTACAATGAGCAGTTCTTC
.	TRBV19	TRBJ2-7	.	CASSIERFFGKYF	TGTGCCAGTAGTATAGAGCGTTTTTTCGGCAAGTACTTC
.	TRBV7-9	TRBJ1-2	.	CASSKTEYGYTF	TGTGCCAGCAGCAAGACAGAGTATGGCTACACCTTC
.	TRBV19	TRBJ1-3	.	CAVQGSGNTIYF	TGTGCCGTCCAGGGATCAGGAAACACCATATATTTT
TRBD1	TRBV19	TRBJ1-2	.	CASSIDRAYGYTF	TGTGCCAGTAGTATTGACAGGGCGTATGGCTACACCTTC
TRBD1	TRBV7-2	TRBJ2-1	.	CASSQPGTGRYEQFF	TGTGCCAGCAGTCAACCCGGGACAGGGAGGTATGAGCAGTTCTTC
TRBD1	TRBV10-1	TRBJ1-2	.	CASCRDRKYGYTF	TGCGCCAGCTGCCGGGACAGGAAATATGGCTACACCTTC
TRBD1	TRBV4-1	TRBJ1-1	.	CASSQASTGVGDTEAFF	TGCGCCAGCAGCCAAGCATCGACAGGGGTTGGTGACACTGAAGCTTTCTTT
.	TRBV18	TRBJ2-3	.	CASSTQGADTQYF	TGTGCCAGCTCGACGCAGGGCGCAGATACGCAGTATTTT
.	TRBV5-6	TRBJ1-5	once	CASSLGRDQPQHF	TGTGCCAGCAGCCTGGGGCGGGATCAGCCCCAGCATTTT
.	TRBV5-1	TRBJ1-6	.	CASALAGGGDSPLHF	TGCGCCAGCGCCCTAGCTGGGGGCGGTGATTCACCCCTCCACTTT
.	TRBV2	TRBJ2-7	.	CASRTLADEQYF	TGTGCCAGCAGGACTCTTGCCGACGAGCAGTACTTC
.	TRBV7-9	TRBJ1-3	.	CASSLTVIYF	TGTGCCAGCAGCTTAACGGTCATATATTTT
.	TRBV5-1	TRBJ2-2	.	CASSLGGRNTGELFF	TGCGCCAGCAGCTTGGGAGGCAGGAACACCGGGGAGCTGTTTTTT
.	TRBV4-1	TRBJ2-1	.	CASSQEREGQQFF	TGCGCCAGCAGCCAAGAACGCGAGGGCCAGCAGTTCTTC
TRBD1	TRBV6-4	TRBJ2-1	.	CASHPDRDGPGAYNEQFF	TGTGCCAGCCACCCGGACAGGGACGGTCCCGGGGCCTACAATGAGCAGTTCTTC
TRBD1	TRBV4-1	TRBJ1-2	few	CASSQGQGAYGYTF	TGCGCCAGCAGCCAAGGACAGGGGGCGTACGGCTACACCTTC
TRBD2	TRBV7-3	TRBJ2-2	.	CASSTLAGTGELFF	TGTGCCAGCAGCACACTAGCGGGCACCGGGGAGCTGTTTTTT
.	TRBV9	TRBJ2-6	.	CASSVEASGANVLTF	TGTGCCAGCAGCGTAGAGGCATCTGGGGCCAACGTCCTGACTTTC
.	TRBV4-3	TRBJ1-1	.	CASSQDRDIRAFF	TGCGCCAGCAGCCAAGATAGGGACATCCGAGCTTTCTTT
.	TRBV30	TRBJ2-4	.	CAWSVRENIQYF	TGTGCCTGGAGTGTACGGGAAAACATTCAGTACTTC
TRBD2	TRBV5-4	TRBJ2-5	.	CASSPGTSGGPLQETQYF	TGTGCCAGCAGCCCGGGGACTAGCGGGGGGCCTCTCCAAGAGACCCAGTACTTC
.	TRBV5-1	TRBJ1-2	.	CASSLEINDGYTF	TGCGCCAGCAGCTTGGAAATAAACGATGGCTACACCTTC
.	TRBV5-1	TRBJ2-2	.	CASSLNTGPTGELFF	TGCGCCAGCAGTCTCAATACCGGGCCCACCGGGGAGCTGTTTTTT
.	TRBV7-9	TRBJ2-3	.	CASSLGGEGDTQYF	TGTGCCAGCAGCTTAGGGGGAGAGGGAGATACGCAGTATTTT
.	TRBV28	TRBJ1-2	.	CASALTPDSLYGYTF	TGTGCCAGCGCCCTAACCCCGGATTCTCTCTATGGCTACACCTTC
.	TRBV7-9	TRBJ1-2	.	CASSLGFGGYTF	TGTGCCAGCAGCCTCGGATTCGGGGGCTACACCTTC
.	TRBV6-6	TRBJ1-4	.	CGTRGGSTNEKLFF	TGTGGGACGCGGGGAGGGTCAACTAATGAAAAACTGTTTTTT
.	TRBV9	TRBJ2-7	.	CASSVTGSSYEQYF	TGTGCCAGCAGCGTAACGGGGAGCTCCTACGAGCAGTACTTC
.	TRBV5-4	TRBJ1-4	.	CASSFEGLNEKLFF	TGTGCCAGCAGCTTCGAGGGTCTCAATGAAAAACTGTTTTTT
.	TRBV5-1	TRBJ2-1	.	CASSLAAGFSYNEQFF	TGCGCCAGCAGCTTGGCCGCGGGGTTCTCCTACAATGAGCAGTTCTTC
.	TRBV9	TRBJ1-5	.	CASSVGPSEPQHF	TGTGCCAGCAGCGTAGGGCCTTCGGAGCCCCAGCATTTT
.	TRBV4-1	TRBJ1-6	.	CASSYGAGNNSPLHF	TGCGCCAGCAGCTACGGGGCTGGGAACAATTCACCCCTCCACTTT
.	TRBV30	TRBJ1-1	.	CAWARLGGEAFF	TGTGCCTGGGCCAGGTTAGGGGGTGAAGCTTTCTTT
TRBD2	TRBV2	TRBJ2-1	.	CASLQHSGGGEQFF	TGTGCCAGCCTCCAACATAGCGGGGGAGGTGAGCAGTTCTTC
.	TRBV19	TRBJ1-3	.	CASGRSTSGNTIYF	TGTGCCAGCGGACGATCGACCTCTGGAAACACCATATATTTT
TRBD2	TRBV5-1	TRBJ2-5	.	CASRLAGGPQETQYF	TGCGCCAGCAGACTAGCGGGAGGGCCCCAAGAGACCCAGTACTTC
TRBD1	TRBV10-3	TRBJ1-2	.	CAISESGRGQYGYTF	TGTGCCATCAGTGAGTCTGGCAGGGGGCAATATGGCTACACCTTC
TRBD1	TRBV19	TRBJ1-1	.	CASMDRVNTEAFF	TGTGCCAGTATGGACAGGGTGAACACTGAAGCTTTCTTT
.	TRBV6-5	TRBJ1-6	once	CASSVRTANNSPLHF	TGTGCCAGCAGTGTCCGGACGGCTAATAATTCACCCCTCCACTTT
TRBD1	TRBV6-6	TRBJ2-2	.	CASSYSGTGVGELFF	TGTGCCAGCAGTTATTCCGGGACAGGGGTCGGGGAGCTGTTTTTT
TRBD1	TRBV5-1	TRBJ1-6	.	CASSPRDRVSSPLHF	TGCGCCAGCAGCCCTCGGGACAGGGTTAGTTCACCCCTCCACTTT